What follows are 5 T cell receptor beta chains derived from one specimen sequenced in a study of blood T cell repertoires in COVID-19. Here immunoSEQ multiplex PCR was the method, and the copy in TCRdb shows in-frame clones only, minus some. The sample includes about 180,000 clones, 80% of them seen just once. Sample: PBMCs or T cells enriched from blood (not recorded which). Receptors were obtained from a man aged 55 to 70 who had been exposed to COVID-19.

The V and J genes are TRBV30 and TRBJ1-5; 11 bases agree with TRBD1. V dropped 4 bases and J dropped 4; count of bases not matched to a gene: 9. The germline V gene encodes CDR1 GTSNPN and CDR2 SVGIG (reference sequence). CDR3 length equals 16 residues. The chain's CDR3 is CAWTGQGVWVNQPQHF. Here the CDR3 DNA reads TGTGCCTGGACGGGACAGGGGGTCTGGGTGAATCAGCCCCAGCATTTT.

The chain has TRBV19 and TRBJ2-5; D remains ambiguous. This CDR3 is 14 amino acids long. Trimming cost V 3 bases and J 2 bases, with 10 bases left between them. Germline V CDR1 and CDR2: LNHDA, SQIVND (reference sequence). CDR3 region: CASSIHSSQETQYF. The CDR3 DNA is TGTGCCAGTAGTATCCACAGCTCACAAGAGACCCAGTACTTC.

The V gene is TRBV18, the J gene TRBJ2-7; 15 bases agree with TRBD2. The CDR3 contains 16 residues. J lost 2 bases, V lost 4 bases, and 3 bases had no gene match. The germline V gene has CDR1 KGHSH and CDR2 LQKENI. Here the CDR3 reads CASSLGLAGGTYEQYF. In DNA form, the CDR3 reads TGTGCCAGCTCACTAGGACTAGCGGGAGGGACCTACGAGCAGTACTTC.

The chain is built from TRBV6-2 or TRBV6-3 and TRBJ2-7; 12 bases line up with TRBD2. Losses at the gene ends were 4 bases for V and 0 bases for J; bases not matched to a gene: 10. There are 18 residues in the CDR3. The germline CDR1 and CDR2 sequences are MNHEY and SVGEGT. The CDR3 here is CASSSLTSGSRGSYEQYF. CDR3 DNA: TGTGCCAGCAGTTCCTTGACTAGCGGGAGTAGGGGCTCCTACGAGCAGTACTTC.

The chain carries TRBV18 and TRBJ2-5; TRBD1 aligns across 7 bases. The CDR3 is made up of 16 amino acids. Per germline, CDR1 KGHSH and CDR2 LQKENI. Unmatched junction bases numbered 8, after V lost 0 bases and J lost 4 bases. The CDR3 DNA follows: TGTGCCAGCTCACCACCGAAGGGGGCCGCGGGAGAGACCCAGTACTTC. Encoded protein: CASSPPKGAAGETQYF.